Listed below are T cell receptor beta chains from one sample, sequenced in a study of T cells expressing NK-cell markers. TCRdb re-analyzed the 5' RACE reads; it lists each CDR3 protein once, without DNA. This sample's table has about 400,000 distinct CDR3 sequences. Source material: blood T cells: a sorted CD56 or NKG2C T cell subset, CD4+ or CD8+ T cells, or bulk PBMC T cells (not recorded which). These receptors were collected from a woman in her fifties or sixties in good health. Each CDR3 is given with its conserved first and last residue.

J: TRBJ2-1; V: TRBV10-3; CDR3: CAISHLTGLVEQFF
J: TRBJ2-2; V: TRBV5-1; CDR3: CASSSADNTGELFF
J: TRBJ2-4; V: TRBV15; CDR3: CATSSSVAKNIQYF
J: TRBJ1-1; V: TRBV6-5; CDR3: CASRENTEAFF
J: TRBJ2-1; V: TRBV6-1; CDR3: CASSEEAWVNEQFF
J: TRBJ2-1; V: TRBV4-2; CDR3: CASSQGPSGRDNEQFF
J: TRBJ2-2; V: TRBV7-3; CDR3: CASSAGRNTGELFF
J: TRBJ2-7; V: TRBV28; CDR3: CASRVQDEQYF
J: TRBJ2-2; V: TRBV9; CDR3: CASSVAAGETGELFF
J: TRBJ1-2; V: TRBV5-6; CDR3: CASSLQQGIYGYTF
J: TRBJ2-1; V: TRBV15; CDR3: CATQPSDYNEQFF
J: TRBJ2-1; V: TRBV7-9; CDR3: CASSLTDYNEQFF
J: TRBJ2-2; V: TRBV2; CDR3: CASRGAPTGELFF
J: TRBJ2-2; V: TRBV12-5; CDR3: CASGLVVAGGGTGELFF
J: TRBJ2-1; V: TRBV9; CDR3: CASSPPTSEDINEQFF
J: TRBJ1-4; V: TRBV20-1; CDR3: CSAEKQGFNEKLFF
J: TRBJ2-7; V: TRBV25-1; CDR3: CASSEWRQGADEQYF
J: TRBJ2-2; V: TRBV15; CDR3: CATGSLAGSGELFF
J: TRBJ1-4; V: TRBV7-7; CDR3: CASSRGLRSQKLFF
J: TRBJ2-3; V: TRBV29-1; CDR3: CSGVSTDTQYF
J: TRBJ2-2; V: TRBV27; CDR3: CASSHISGKIKNTGELFF
J: TRBJ1-2; V: TRBV11-3; CDR3: CAVGRAVDGYTF
J: TRBJ2-3; V: TRBV7-2; CDR3: CASSFLLATDTQYF
J: TRBJ2-1; V: TRBV15; CDR3: CATSNWKGEQFF
J: TRBJ2-1; V: TRBV5-1; CDR3: CASSLEGWGSGAYNEQFF
J: TRBJ2-3; V: TRBV20-1; CDR3: CSVGVAGDTQYF
J: TRBJ1-1; V: TRBV18; CDR3: CASSPDGVEAFF
J: TRBJ2-3; V: TRBV20-1; CDR3: CSALPSRGGEPDTQYF
J: TRBJ2-1; V: TRBV15; CDR3: CATSRDRAEPAYNEQFF
J: TRBJ2-1; V: TRBV15; CDR3: CATSRLDNEQFF
J: TRBJ1-1; V: TRBV20-1; CDR3: CSARDRTDGAAFF
J: TRBJ1-4; V: TRBV20-1; CDR3: CSARESSGVYNEKLFF
J: TRBJ1-2; V: TRBV24-1; CDR3: CATSAPGQGDYGYTF
J: TRBJ2-3; V: TRBV5-1; CDR3: CASSSYGQGAIDTQYF
J: TRBJ2-1; V: TRBV7-6; CDR3: CASSPRLAGTYNEQFF
J: TRBJ2-1; V: TRBV6-2/TRBV6-3; CDR3: CASSYHLGLYNEQFF
J: TRBJ2-1; V: TRBV20-1; CDR3: CSARLAAYNEQFF
J: TRBJ2-1; V: TRBV7-3; CDR3: CASSLEFWGEQFF
J: TRBJ1-5; V: TRBV20-1; CDR3: CSAVQAASGNQPQHF
J: TRBJ2-2; V: TRBV20-1; CDR3: CSARVGSAGELFF
J: TRBJ1-5; V: TRBV12-3/TRBV12-4; CDR3: CASSLVQRAGNQPQHF
J: TRBJ2-2; V: TRBV7-2; CDR3: CASSFNRVHGELFF
J: TRBJ2-1; V: TRBV5-1; CDR3: CASSSPGGTSSYNEQFF
J: TRBJ2-5; V: TRBV20-1; CDR3: CSAVTGKEETQYF
J: TRBJ1-1; V: TRBV11-3; CDR3: CASSFGYRLEVMNTEAFF
J: TRBJ1-4; V: TRBV29-1; CDR3: CSVESWVTGAREKLFF
J: TRBJ1-2; V: TRBV12-3/TRBV12-4; CDR3: CASKLRQGPYGYTF
J: TRBJ2-7; V: TRBV29-1; CDR3: CSVASGKTSYEQYF
J: TRBJ2-1; V: TRBV5-1; CDR3: CASRLRESYNEQFF
J: TRBJ2-7; V: TRBV12-3/TRBV12-4; CDR3: CASSSRTGEFYEQYF
J: TRBJ2-1; V: TRBV3-1; CDR3: CASSHSLNALAGVGEQFF
J: TRBJ2-5; V: TRBV10-2; CDR3: CASSYTGFQETQYF
J: TRBJ2-5; V: TRBV2; CDR3: CASTRNLQETQYF
J: TRBJ2-6; V: TRBV27; CDR3: CASSSGTGKAPGANVLTF